Listed here are 11 T cell receptor beta chains from one sample, sequenced in a study of blood T cell repertoires in COVID-19. Clones were sequenced by immunoSEQ multiplex PCR, and TCRdb holds only the in-frame ones, with some missing. In the table there are some 700,000 clones, 80% to 90% of which are singletons. The sample comprised peripheral blood. These receptors were collected from a woman aged 18-29 years with acute or convalescent COVID-19.

The V gene is TRBV7-9, the J gene TRBJ1-2; TRBD1 matches at 12 bases. J was trimmed by 7 bases and V by 5 bases; bases with no gene match: 8. This CDR3 has 15 amino acids. Per the germline V gene, CDR1 is SEHNR and CDR2 is FQNEAQ (reference sequence). CDR3 in amino acids: CASSPSGQGALGYTF. CDR3 coding DNA: TGTGCCAGCAGCCCATCGGGACAGGGGGCGCTTGGCTACACCTTC. Full variable domain (remainder filled in from reference TRBV7-9 and TRBJ1-2): DTGVSQNPRHKITKRGQNVTFRCDPISEHNRLYWYRQTLGQGPEFLTYFQNEAQLEKSRLLSDRFSAERPKGSFSTLEIQRTEQGDSAMYLCASSPSGQGALGYTFGSGTRLTVV.

The chain is built from TRBV5-4 and TRBJ1-3; D ambiguous. The CDR3 is 13 amino acids. Trimming cost V 0 bases and J 9 bases, with 10 bases left between them. Germline V gene sequence: CDR1 SGHNT, CDR2 YYREEE (reference sequence). In DNA form, the CDR3 reads TGTGCCAGCAGCTTGGGAGGTTTTGGCACCATATATTTT. Encoded protein: CASSLGGFGTIYF.

The chain recombines TRBV28 with TRBJ2-7; TRBD1 might be the D (6 bases). The V end lost 6 bases, the J end lost 5 bases, and 11 bases lay between the germline ends. CDR3 size: 12 residues. Germline CDR1 reads MDHEN; CDR2 reads SYDVKM. This chain's CDR3 is CASRTQGHEQYF. As DNA, the CDR3 is TGTGCCAGCAGGACACAGGGCCACGAGCAGTACTTC.

V gene TRBV9 combines with J gene TRBJ1-2; D is unresolved. Germline CDR1 reads SGDLS; CDR2 reads YYNGEE. The CDR3 loop spans 15 amino acids. Trimming stripped 0 bases from V and 0 bases from J, with 9 bases between. CDR3 protein: CASSVDRSANYGYTF. The CDR3 DNA is TGTGCCAGCAGCGTAGATCGTTCAGCTAACTATGGCTACACCTTC.

This clone appeared a few times. Other DNA sequences in this specimen translate into the identical CDR3. This rearrangement joins TRBV4-1 to TRBJ1-5; the D gene is possibly TRBD1 (5 bases). The CDR3 covers 15 residues. Germline loops: CDR1 MGHRA, CDR2 YSYEKL. V was trimmed by 1 base and J by 0 bases, leaving 7 bases between them. CDR3 nucleotide sequence: TGCGCCAGCAGCCAAGTGACAGTTAGCAATCAGCCCCAGCATTTT. The encoded protein is CASSQVTVSNQPQHF.

The V call is TRBV12-3 or TRBV12-4, the J call TRBJ1-5; 10 nucleotides match TRBD1. The CDR3 loop spans 12 amino acids. With 5 bases clipped from V and 11 bases from J, the junction kept 3 bases outside the gene matches. The CDR3 DNA is TGTGCCAGCAGTCAAGGACAGGGGGCCCAGCATTTT. It yields the protein CASSQGQGAQHF.

The genes are TRBV19 and TRBJ1-2; unclear D gene. Germline CDR1 LNHDA, CDR2 SQIVND (reference sequence). The V gene lost 4 bases and the J gene lost 2 bases, with 11 bases spanning the gap. This CDR3 has 14 amino acids. CDR3 residues: CASSTSRGNYGYTF. The CDR3 region has the DNA TGTGCCAGTAGTACCTCCCGAGGAAACTATGGCTACACCTTC.

V gene TRBV29-1 combines with J gene TRBJ2-3; the match to TRBD1 covers 11 bases. Germline V lookup: CDR1 SQVTM, CDR2 ANQGSEA. V lost 7 bases, J lost 4 bases, and 10 bases stayed unmatched. The CDR3 has 15 amino acids. This chain's CDR3 is CSAPGTGGYSDTQYF. CDR3 nucleotides: TGCAGCGCCCCCGGGACAGGGGGTTACTCAGATACGCAGTATTTT.

This sequence joins TRBV6-5 and TRBJ2-1; no clear D. The CDR3 consists of 13 residues. Trimming stripped 0 bases from V and 7 bases from J, with 7 bases between. Looked up from germline, CDR1 is MNHEY and CDR2 is SVGAGI. The DNA of the CDR3 is TGTGCCAGCAGTTACTCGTTCTCGAATGAGCAGTTCTTC. Amino acid sequence: CASSYSFSNEQFF.

In this sample, this clone turned up a few times. The CDR3 region has the DNA TGTGCCAGCAGCTTTGGGGGGGGTCAGCCCCAGCATTTT. Protein: CASSFGGGQPQHF. This chain links TRBV7-2 with TRBJ1-5; perhaps TRBD1 as D (5 bases). Germline CDR1 SGHTA, CDR2 FQGNSA. The germline V and J ends were trimmed by 3 bases and 6 bases, with 9 bases remaining between them. CDR3 length: 13 amino acids.

The chain couples TRBV11-2 to TRBJ2-1, with 14 nucleotides matching TRBD2. CDR1 and CDR2 from the germline V gene are SGHAT and FQNNGV. With V trimmed by 4 bases and J by 0 bases, 8 bases remained unmatched. This CDR3 contains 19 residues. CDR3 in DNA: TGTGCCAGCAGCTCCAGACTAGCGGGGGGGTTTAGCTCCTACAATGAGCAGTTCTTC. Protein: CASSSRLAGGFSSYNEQFF.